The clone carrying this TCR beta chain was detected only once. Its antigen remains unknown. The sample comes from a study of memory CD4+ T cells and cytomegalovirus serostatus. Study summary: Healthy Belgian adult donors included roughly nine CMV-positive and 24 CMV-negative people.

The sort gate was single viable CD3+CD4+CD8-CD45RO+ cells for memory CD4+ T cells. The CDR3 contains 16 residues. CDR1 and CDR2 from the germline V gene are KGHSH and LQKENI. Trimming took 3 bases from V and 2 from J; bases not matched to a gene: 2. Clones were read by immunoSEQ multiplex PCR, and TCRdb kept only the in-frame ones, dropping some. Among about 61,000 clones, about 78% were seen once, and the ten largest hold around 0.51%. General study points: Repertoires predicted CMV serostatus with median bootstrapped AUC of approximately 0.94.

Sequencing input: memory CD4+ T cells from blood. V and J are TRBV18 and TRBJ2-6, with 9 bases that match TRBD1. The TCR originated in an adult in good health and CMV-seronegative. Some clones in this sample may be carry-over from other donors' samples. CDR3 loop: CASSPRQGAGANVLTF. The CDR3 DNA is TGTGCCAGCTCACCTCGACAGGGGGCTGGGGCCAACGTCCTGACTTTC.